This TCR beta chain was identified in a study of cytotoxic CD8 clonotypes in ibrutinib-treated CLL. The wider study: Response sampling occurred after a median approximately 12 months of treatment (range 6 to 36). The study's findings and limits: The study found baseline clonality above age-matched healthy donors, tracking circulating CD8+ T-cell counts. Clonality increased at ibrutinib response and stayed stable in sustained remission. At progression, however, it fell back toward baseline.

V trimming: 2 bases; J trimming: 7 bases; junction bases outside the gene matches: 4. The CDR3 runs to 16 residues. CDR1 SGHTA and CDR2 FQGTGA come from the germline V gene. Investigators sought sequencing depths of between 1 in 200,000 and 1 in 1 million T cells. Measured with immunoSEQ multiplex PCR; TCRdb has only the in-frame clones, and not every one. The data hold about 130,000 clones, with 79% observed a single time. Details on this clone: Its antigen is currently unknown.

The sequenced sample was PBMCs, obtained after 12 months of ibrutinib treatment. This clonotype was sampled from a human donor with chronic lymphocytic leukemia. The genes are TRBV7-3 and TRBJ2-1, with TRBD2 identical over 14 bases. This CDR3 is CASSLGGTSGGNEQFF. The CDR3 DNA follows: TGTGCCAGCAGCTTAGGTGGGACTAGCGGGGGAAATGAGCAGTTCTTC.